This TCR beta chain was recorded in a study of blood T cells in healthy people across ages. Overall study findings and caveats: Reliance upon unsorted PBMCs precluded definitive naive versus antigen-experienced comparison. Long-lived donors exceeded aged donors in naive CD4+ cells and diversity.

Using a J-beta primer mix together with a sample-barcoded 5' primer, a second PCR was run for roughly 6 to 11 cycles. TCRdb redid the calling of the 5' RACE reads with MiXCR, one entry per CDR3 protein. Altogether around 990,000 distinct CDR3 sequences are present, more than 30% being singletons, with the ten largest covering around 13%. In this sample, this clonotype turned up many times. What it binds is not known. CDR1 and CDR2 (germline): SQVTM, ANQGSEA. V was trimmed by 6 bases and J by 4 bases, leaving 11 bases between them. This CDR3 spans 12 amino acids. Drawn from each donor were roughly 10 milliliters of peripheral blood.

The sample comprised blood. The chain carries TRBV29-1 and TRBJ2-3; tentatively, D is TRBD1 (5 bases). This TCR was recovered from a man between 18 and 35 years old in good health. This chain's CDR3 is CSVAGKADTQYF. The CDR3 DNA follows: TGCAGCGTGGCAGGGAAGGCAGATACGCAGTATTTT.